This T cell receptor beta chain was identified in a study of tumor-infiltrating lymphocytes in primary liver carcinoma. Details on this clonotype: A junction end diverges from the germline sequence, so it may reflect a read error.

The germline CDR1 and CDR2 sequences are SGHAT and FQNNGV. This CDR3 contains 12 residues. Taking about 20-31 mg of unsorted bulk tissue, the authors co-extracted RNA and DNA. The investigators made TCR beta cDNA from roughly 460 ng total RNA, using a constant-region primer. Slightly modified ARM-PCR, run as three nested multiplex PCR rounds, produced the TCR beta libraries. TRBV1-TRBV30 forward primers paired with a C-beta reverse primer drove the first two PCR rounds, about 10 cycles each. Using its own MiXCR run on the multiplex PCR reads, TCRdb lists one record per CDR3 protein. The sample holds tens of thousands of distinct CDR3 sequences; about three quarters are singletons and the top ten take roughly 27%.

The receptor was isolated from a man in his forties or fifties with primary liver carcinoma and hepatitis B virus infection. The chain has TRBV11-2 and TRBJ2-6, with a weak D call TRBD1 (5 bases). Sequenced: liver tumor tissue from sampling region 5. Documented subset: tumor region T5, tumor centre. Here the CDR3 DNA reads TGTGCCAGTTGGGTTGGGGCCAATGTCCTGACTTTC. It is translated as CASWVGANVLTF.